Below, 8 T cell receptor beta chains from the same sample are listed, as sequenced in a study of cytomegalovirus exposure and HLA in healthy donors. Sequencing used immunoSEQ multiplex PCR; TCRdb keeps in-frame clones, though not all of them. The sample gives 150,000 to 200,000 clones, approximately 86% of which show up once; around 2.1% is in the top ten. Sequenced: PBMCs. These receptor sequences come from a woman aged 18-35 years in good health and CMV-seronegative.

The V call is TRBV28, the J call TRBJ2-7, with TRBD2 matching 13 bases. The CDR3 contains 18 residues. From germline, CDR1 is MDHEN and CDR2 SYDVKM. V lost 5 bases and J lost 8; bases outside the gene matches: 18. CDR3 region: CASSERIKRTSGRVKQYF. The CDR3 bases are TGTGCCAGCAGTGAACGAATCAAGAGGACTAGCGGGAGAGTAAAGCAGTACTTC.

V gene TRBV7-9 combines with J gene TRBJ2-1, with D possibly matching TRBD2 (6 bases). Deletions cut 6 bases from V and 9 bases from J, with 15 bases between. Germline CDR1 reads SEHNR; CDR2 reads FQNEAQ (reference sequence). The CDR3 is made up of 13 amino acids. CDR3 sequence reads: CASRPTMGGEQFF. The CDR3 nucleotides read TGTGCCAGCAGGCCTACAATGGGGGGTGAGCAGTTCTTC.

The CDR3 sequence is CASSQSPGTGYQPQHF. The CDR3 bases are TGCGCCAGCAGCCAAAGCCCTGGGACAGGGTATCAGCCCCAGCATTTT. The chain combines TRBV4-1 with TRBJ1-5; TRBD1 agrees at 9 bases. Germline lookup yields CDR1 MGHRA and CDR2 YSYEKL. Trimming cost V 2 bases and J 5 bases; bases outside gene matches: 7. The CDR3 runs 16 residues.

The count of this clone is one. The V call is TRBV11-2, the J call TRBJ2-3; no clear D gene. The germline V gene has CDR1 SGHAT and CDR2 FQNNGV. The CDR3 runs to 11 residues. Trimming left V 5 bases short and J 6 bases short, with 6 bases between. DNA of the CDR3: TGTGCCAGCAGCCCCGGGGATACGCAGTATTTT. Translated, it gives CASSPGDTQYF.

The table lists this clone with many counts. This sequence joins TRBV5-6 and TRBJ1-2; D not certain. The CDR3 covers 13 residues. Germline loops: CDR1 SGHDT, CDR2 YYEEEE. With 2 bases removed from V and 4 bases from J, the gap between germline ends came to 9 bases. Written as DNA, the CDR3 is TGTGCCAGCAGCTTCCTAGTTCCCTATGGCTACACCTTC. This codes for CASSFLVPYGYTF.

The chain employs TRBV11-2 and TRBJ2-1, with unresolved D. From germline, CDR1 is SGHAT and CDR2 FQNNGV. The CDR3 has 15 amino acids. Trimming left V 3 bases short and J 3 bases short, with 12 bases between. The CDR3 loop reads CASSLAGSFYNEQFF. CDR3 DNA: TGTGCCAGCAGCTTGGCAGGAAGTTTCTACAATGAGCAGTTCTTC.

The chain carries TRBV7-9 and TRBJ1-2, with D perhaps TRBD1 (5 bases). Germline CDR1 SEHNR, CDR2 FQNEAQ (reference sequence). With 2 bases removed from V and 6 bases from J, the gap between germline ends came to 10 bases. The CDR3 runs to 13 residues. The CDR3 reads CASSLPREDGYTF. The CDR3 nucleotides read TGTGCCAGCAGCTTACCCAGGGAGGATGGCTACACCTTC.

This clone was seen only once. The gene calls are TRBV6-6 and TRBJ2-3; D call uncertain. V was shortened by 0 bases and J by 2 bases, with 6 bases between the two germline ends. CDR1 and CDR2 (germline): MNHNY, SVGAGI (reference sequence). The CDR3 is made up of 14 amino acids. CDR3 sequence (DNA): TGTGCCAGCAGTTACTCTACTTCCACAGATACGCAGTATTTT. As protein: CASSYSTSTDTQYF.